The present entry profiles one TCR beta chain with its context. Its antigen is as yet unknown. The V and J ends lost 6 bases and 3 bases, in that order; junction bases with no gene match: 5. In germline, CDR1 is DFQATT, CDR2 SNEGSKA (reference sequence). The CDR3 covers 13 residues. The data were taken from a study of T cells in Graves' hyperthyroidism and ophthalmopathy. Regarding the study as a whole: In the blood, most expanded thyroid clonotypes above 0.001 appeared as well.

TCR beta CDR3 sequences were amplified from RNA transcripts. During a first-round RT-PCR of the TCR CDR3, the HTBI primer set was used. TCRdb analysed the multiplex PCR reads with MiXCR anew, one entry per CDR3 protein. The table has 620,000 or so distinct CDR3 sequences, about 14% seen once. Investigators excluded patients with uncontrolled infection, other autoimmune disease, pregnancy or lactation. Specimen: blood. The rearrangement uses TRBV20-1 and TRBJ1-3; TRBD1 matches 7 bases. The origin of this receptor is a woman between 50 and 59 years old with Graves' ophthalmopathy. This CDR3 is CSAKGTVGNTIYF. Written as DNA, the CDR3 is TGCAGTGCAAAGGGGACAGTTGGAAACACCATATATTTT.